This T cell receptor beta chain stems from a study of persistence of HIV-infected CD4 T cells. At the level of the study: Multiple blood draws of up to 180 mL, except a couple of donors with single leukapheresis.

The immunoSEQ assay was version 4, run in survey mode. Template was genomic DNA at roughly 9.6 ng/uL, with up to roughly 1 ug used per sample. Produced via immunoSEQ multiplex PCR; TCRdb's table is partial and in-frame only. Of some 48,000 clones detected, around 72% appear once; the ten largest clones hold 3%. Comment on this clone: Its antigen is unknown.

CDR1 and CDR2 from the germline V gene are SEHNR and FQNEAQ (reference sequence). This CDR3 contains 16 residues. The V gene end was trimmed by 3 bases and the J gene end by 6 bases; junction bases not matched to a gene: 12. Cells were stimulated with CMV-infected fibroblast lysates at 10 ug/mL. CD40L-negative CD69-negative CD45RO-high memory CD4+ T cells were sorted as populations depleted of antigen-responding cells. These HIV-1-infected adults initiated suppressive ART in chronic infection. Donors had undetectable plasma HIV-1 RNA, under 50 copies/mL, for 4+ years. The receptor's source is an adult man with HIV who was CMV-seropositive. V gene TRBV7-9 combines with J gene TRBJ1-1; TRBD1 matches 8 bases. The starting material was CD4+ T cells sorted from PBMCs after approximately 19-hour stimulation, obtained from a patient who received antiretroviral therapy. Here the CDR3 reads CASSFLERTGKAEAFF. CDR3 sequence (DNA): TGTGCCAGCAGCTTCTTAGAAAGGACAGGGAAGGCTGAAGCTTTCTTT.